The 32 T cell receptor beta chains below all came from one sample that was sequenced in a study of blood T cell repertoires in COVID-19. Assay: immunoSEQ multiplex PCR; the TCRdb copy retains only in-frame clones and omits some. The table records fewer than 350,000 clones, roughly nine tenths of them present only once. Sequenced input: peripheral blood. The receptors were gathered from a woman aged 25 to 39 with COVID-19, enrolled during active disease.

This clone was seen only once. Relative to the germline gene, one junction end is altered; a read error may explain this. The chain employs TRBV7-7 and TRBJ2-1; tentatively, D is TRBD1 (5 bases). Germline CDR1 and CDR2: SSHAT and FNYEAQ (reference sequence). The CDR3 covers 15 residues. The CDR3 loop reads CASSLDSSSYNEQFF. CDR3 coding DNA: TGTGCCAGCAGTTTAGACAGTAGCTCCTACAATGAGCAGTTCTTC.

The chain recombines TRBV28 with TRBJ2-7, with unresolved D. The CDR3 has 10 residues. V was clipped by 6 bases and J by 3 bases, with 3 bases between them. Germline CDR1 and CDR2: MDHEN and SYDVKM. CDR3 amino acids: CASSRYEQYF. The CDR3 coding sequence is TGTGCCAGCAGCCGCTACGAGCAGTACTTC. The whole variable domain, filled in from reference TRBV28 and TRBJ2-7, reads DVKVTQSSRYLVKRTGEKVFLECVQDMDHENMFWYRQDPGLGLRLIYFSYDVKMKEKGDIPEGYSVSREKKERFSLILESASTNQTSMYLCASSRYEQYFGPGTRLTVT.

The V and J genes are TRBV15 and TRBJ1-2, with D maybe TRBD1 (5 bases). Trimming left V 1 base short and J 4 bases short, with 10 bases between. This CDR3 spans 14 amino acids. Germline assignment: CDR1 LNHNV and CDR2 YYDKDF (reference sequence). This chain's CDR3 is CATSRGEGPYGYTF. In DNA, the CDR3 is TGTGCCACCAGCAGAGGGGAGGGGCCCTATGGCTACACCTTC.

The chain links TRBV5-4 to TRBJ1-2; a weak D match, TRBD1 (5 bases). Germline V gene sequence: CDR1 SGHNT, CDR2 YYREEE (reference sequence). The CDR3 spans 15 residues. V was clipped by 1 base and J by 2 bases, with 12 bases between them. The CDR3 DNA sequence: TGTGCCAGCAGCTTGCGAACGCAGGGAAACTATGGCTACACCTTC. It translates to CASSLRTQGNYGYTF.

The chain joins TRBV24-1 to TRBJ1-5; D remains ambiguous. V was shortened by 6 bases and J by 0 bases, with 8 bases between the two germline ends. CDR3 length: 14 residues. Germline V gene data show CDR1 as KGHDR and CDR2 as SFDVKD. The CDR3 DNA sequence: TGTGCCACCAGTCGGAGCGGTAGCAATCAGCCCCAGCATTTT. It is translated as CATSRSGSNQPQHF.

This chain uses TRBV12-5 with TRBJ2-7, with 8 bases aligning to TRBD2. Germline lookup yields CDR1 LGHNT and CDR2 FRNRAP. CDR3 length equals 15 residues. J lost 4 bases, V lost 6 bases, and 11 bases had no gene match. Here the CDR3 reads CASGPGGSRLYEQYF. CDR3 sequence (DNA): TGTGCTAGTGGCCCGGGGGGGAGCCGACTTTACGAGCAGTACTTC.

This clone was seen just once. The chain combines TRBV13 with TRBJ1-6, with D unresolved. The V gene's germline CDR1 is PRHDT and CDR2 FYEKMQ (reference sequence). Deletions cut 5 bases from V and 0 bases from J, with 11 bases between. The CDR3 has 16 amino acids. As DNA, the CDR3 is TGTGCCAGCAGCGCGACCGGGAGCTCCTATAATTCACCCCTCCACTTT. Encoded protein: CASSATGSSYNSPLHF.

The chain has TRBV10-3 and TRBJ2-1; D gene ambiguous. In germline, CDR1 is ENHRY, CDR2 SYGVKD. This CDR3 is built from 13 residues. V lost 7 bases and J lost 8, with 15 bases in between. The chain's CDR3 is CAINPAPGYEQFF. As DNA, the CDR3 is TGTGCCATCAACCCAGCCCCCGGGTATGAGCAGTTCTTC.

The chain uses TRBV3-1 (or the pseudogene TRBV3-2) and TRBJ1-1; 10 nucleotides align to TRBD1. The V and J ends lost 4 bases and 2 bases, in that order; junction bases with no gene match: 4. The germline CDR1 and CDR2 sequences are LGHDT and YNNKEL (reference sequence). The CDR3 consists of 15 residues. The CDR3 region has the DNA TGTGCCAGCAGCCCCCGGACAGGGGGTAACACTGAAGCTTTCTTT. Protein product: CASSPRTGGNTEAFF.

The rearrangement joins TRBV7-6 to TRBJ2-7, with 8 bases identical to TRBD1. V trimming: 5 bases; J trimming: 5 bases; junction bases outside the gene matches: 11. The CDR3 consists of 15 residues. The germline V gene has CDR1 SGHVS and CDR2 FNYEAQ. The CDR3 DNA reads TGTGCCAGCAGCCCCAGACAGGGGATCGGCAACGAGCAGTACTTC. This translates into CASSPRQGIGNEQYF.

This clone was observed a single time. The V and J genes are TRBV6-5 and TRBJ1-5; D may be TRBD1 (5 bases). Germline-derived CDR1 and CDR2 are MNHEY and SVGAGI. CDR3 length: 16 residues. V lost 0 bases, J lost 1 base, and 10 bases lay in between. In nucleotides, the CDR3 is TGTGCCAGCAGTTACTCGGCAGACAGCAGCAATCAGCCCCAGCATTTT. Encoded protein: CASSYSADSSNQPQHF.

CDR3 amino acids: CASRDITNTEAFF. CDR3 in DNA: TGTGCCAGCAGGGACATTACGAACACTGAAGCTTTCTTT. The chain links TRBV27 to TRBJ1-1, with D tentatively TRBD1 (5 bases). Germline V CDR1 and CDR2: MNHEY, SMNVEV (reference sequence). The ends were cut back, 6 bases at V and 1 base at J, with 9 bases in the middle. This CDR3 region has 13 residues.

The rearrangement links TRBV7-8 to TRBJ1-4; D is uncertain. This CDR3 is built from 14 residues. The V end was cut by 4 bases, the J end by 4 bases, with 10 bases between. CDR1 SGHVS and CDR2 FQNEAQ come from the germline V gene. The CDR3 bases are TGTGCCAGCAGCTACAGACGGGGTAATGAAAAACTGTTTTTT. Amino acids: CASSYRRGNEKLFF.

This clone has only one observation. The chain recombines TRBV10-3 with TRBJ2-7; D possibly corresponds to TRBD2 (5 bases). This CDR3 comprises 15 residues. The ends were cut back, 0 bases at V and 2 bases at J, with 11 bases in the middle. Germline assignment: CDR1 ENHRY and CDR2 SYGVKD. The CDR3 DNA reads as TGTGCCATCAGTGAGTCATTGGCGGGCGCCTACGAGCAGTACTTC. Translation: CAISESLAGAYEQYF.

The chain is built from TRBV6-5 and TRBJ1-2; the D is unclear. The germline gives CDR1 MNHEY, CDR2 SVGAGI. There are 13 residues in the CDR3. Trimming shortened V by 7 bases and J by 0 bases, and 9 bases separated the two germline ends. The DNA for the CDR3 is TGTGCCAGCAAACTTGCGGCTAACTATGGCTACACCTTC. Translation: CASKLAANYGYTF.

This chain joins TRBV7-2 and TRBJ2-7, with no clear D. Trimming stripped 5 bases from V and 1 base from J, with 3 bases between. Germline CDR1 reads SGHTA; CDR2 reads FQGNSA. The CDR3 has 11 amino acids. In DNA, the CDR3 is TGTGCCAGCAGCCCTTCCTACGAGCAGTACTTC. This sequence encodes CASSPSYEQYF.

The count of this clone is one. The chain couples TRBV19 to TRBJ2-4; D not certain. Germline CDR1 LNHDA, CDR2 SQIVND (reference sequence). This CDR3 comprises 12 residues. The V gene lost 6 bases and the J gene lost 8 bases, with 11 bases spanning the gap. CDR3 protein: CASSPGPDIQYF. CDR3 in DNA: TGTGCCAGTAGCCCTGGTCCGGACATTCAGTACTTC.

The chain carries TRBV5-5 and TRBJ1-5; D not resolved. Germline lookup yields CDR1 SGHKS and CDR2 YYEKEE (reference sequence). V was clipped by 2 bases and J by 0 bases, with 6 bases between them. The CDR3 runs 14 residues. The CDR3 DNA sequence: TGTGCCAGCAGCTTACACGATAGCAATCAGCCCCAGCATTTT. Its translation is CASSLHDSNQPQHF.

The DNA of the CDR3 is TGTGCCAGCAGTTCGACTCACACAGATACGCAGTATTTT. Translating it yields CASSSTHTDTQYF. The chain uses TRBV7-2 and TRBJ2-3; no clear D gene. CDR3 length: 13 amino acids. Looked up from germline, CDR1 is SGHTA and CDR2 is FQGNSA. Between the trimmed V and J ends, which lost 6 bases and 2 bases, there was a span of 9 bases.

This clone is a singleton in its sample. The chain joins TRBV18 to TRBJ2-7, with 8 bases aligning to TRBD1. The germline gives CDR1 KGHSH, CDR2 LQKENI. This CDR3 region has 14 residues. J lost 4 bases, V lost 6 bases, and 8 bases had no gene match. The CDR3 DNA reads as TGTGCCAGCTCTTGGGACAGGCCGCCTTACGAGCAGTACTTC. It specifies CASSWDRPPYEQYF.

V usage is TRBV5-5 and J usage is TRBJ2-5; D is ambiguous. The CDR3 has 14 amino acids. Trimming shortened V by 0 bases and J by 2 bases, and 8 bases separated the two germline ends. CDR1 is SGHKS and CDR2 is YYEKEE in the germline V gene (reference sequence). For the CDR3, the DNA is TGTGCCAGCAGCTTGGGGGCCTCACAAGAGACCCAGTACTTC. Translated, it gives CASSLGASQETQYF.

The chain couples TRBV19 to TRBJ1-1, with 7 bases that match TRBD1. Germline loops: CDR1 LNHDA, CDR2 SQIVND (reference sequence). With 2 bases clipped from V and 2 bases from J, the junction kept 8 bases outside the gene matches. The CDR3 has 16 amino acids. The CDR3 DNA is TGTGCCAGTAGTATACCCCGCAACAGGGGTAACACTGAAGCTTTCTTT. Residues: CASSIPRNRGNTEAFF.

V gene TRBV18 combines with J gene TRBJ1-4, with D possibly being TRBD1 (6 bases). V lost 3 bases and J 8 bases, leaving 13 bases between the germline ends. The CDR3 is 14 residues long. Germline V CDR1 and CDR2: KGHSH, LQKENI. The CDR3 sequence: CASSPADSREKLFF. The CDR3 DNA sequence: TGTGCCAGCTCACCGGCGGACAGTAGGGAAAAACTGTTTTTT.

The chain is built from TRBV12-3 or TRBV12-4 and TRBJ2-3; D ambiguous. Trimming removed 11 bases from V and 4 bases from J, with 10 bases in between. The CDR3 is 11 amino acids. Here the CDR3 reads CACSRADTQYF. The CDR3 DNA reads TGTGCCTGCTCTCGCGCAGATACGCAGTATTTT.

This clone was picked up one time. The J gene is TRBJ2-7, the V gene TRBV27, with D perhaps matching TRBD1 (7 bases). The CDR3 runs 16 residues. Between the trimmed V and J ends, which lost 5 bases and 5 bases, there was a span of 22 bases. Germline loops: CDR1 MNHEY, CDR2 SMNVEV (reference sequence). The CDR3 coding sequence is TGTGCCAGCAGTCCGCGGGACAGCGCGGGGAAGGACGAGCAGTACTTC. It specifies CASSPRDSAGKDEQYF.

The DNA of the CDR3 is TGCGCCAGCAGCCGAGGTCAGGGGGCCACAGATACGCAGTATTTT. Translation gives CASSRGQGATDTQYF. This rearrangement joins TRBV5-1 to TRBJ2-3; 8 bases agree with TRBD1. The V gene end was trimmed by 4 bases and the J gene end by 2 bases; junction bases not matched to a gene: 6. Germline V CDR1 and CDR2: SGHRS, YFSETQ. The CDR3 has 15 amino acids.

V is TRBV6-5 and J is TRBJ1-6; 9 bases agree with TRBD1. There are 15 residues in the CDR3. Germline V gives CDR1 MNHEY, CDR2 SVGAGI. V lost 11 bases, J lost 0 bases, and 5 bases stayed unmatched. Written as DNA, the CDR3 is TGTGCCGTACAGGGGGCGAGCTCCTATAATTCACCCCTCCACTTT. Protein product: CAVQGASSYNSPLHF.

The genes are TRBV2 and TRBJ2-1; a weak D match, TRBD2 (6 bases). The CDR3 consists of 16 residues. Per the germline V gene, CDR1 is SNHLY and CDR2 is FYNNEI. Trimming removed 6 bases at V and 0 bases at J, with 15 bases between. The CDR3: CASRPRGASSYNEQFF. The DNA of the CDR3 is TGTGCCAGCAGACCGCGGGGAGCTAGCTCCTACAATGAGCAGTTCTTC.

The chain carries TRBV27 and TRBJ1-6; 8 nucleotides agree with TRBD1. CDR1 MNHEY and CDR2 SMNVEV come from the germline V gene (reference sequence). Trimming removed 6 bases from V and 7 bases from J; junction bases left unmatched: 5. The CDR3 runs to 14 residues. The CDR3 here is CASSSGGKNSPLHF. As DNA, the CDR3 is TGTGCCAGCAGCTCAGGGGGCAAGAATTCACCCCTCCACTTT.

The chain links TRBV7-8 to TRBJ2-2; 10 bases are shared with TRBD2. The germline V gene has CDR1 SGHVS and CDR2 FQNEAQ. The CDR3 has 15 residues. Losses at the gene ends were 6 bases for V and 4 bases for J; bases not matched to a gene: 5. CDR3 sequence reads: CASSSIAGGTGELFF. The CDR3 nucleotides read TGTGCCAGCAGTTCTATAGCGGGAGGCACCGGGGAGCTGTTTTTT.

This sequence joins TRBV2 and TRBJ1-3; 7 bases match TRBD1. The germline gives CDR1 SNHLY, CDR2 FYNNEI. The J segment lost 2 bases and the V segment lost 7 bases, leaving 5 bases of the junction unmatched. CDR3 length: 14 residues. CDR3 nucleotide sequence: TGTGCCAGCACCGAGACAGGGCCTGGAAACACCATATATTTT. Protein sequence: CASTETGPGNTIYF.

About this clone itself: The junction departs from germline at one end; a sequencing error may be responsible. CDR3 nucleotide sequence: TGTGCCAGCAGCTCCCGGGACAGCAAATACTTT. Translation: CASSSRDSKYF. The chain couples TRBV7-9 to TRBJ1-6; TRBD1 agrees at 7 bases. This CDR3 spans 11 amino acids. Germline CDR1 SEHNR, CDR2 FQNEAQ (reference sequence). Drawing the rest from reference TRBV7-9 and TRBJ1-6, the complete variable domain is DTGVSQNPRHKITKRGQNVTFRCDPISEHNRLYWYRQTLGQGPEFLTYFQNEAQLEKSRLLSDRFSAERPKGSFSTLEIQRTEQGDSAMYLCASSSRDSKYFGNGTRLTVT.